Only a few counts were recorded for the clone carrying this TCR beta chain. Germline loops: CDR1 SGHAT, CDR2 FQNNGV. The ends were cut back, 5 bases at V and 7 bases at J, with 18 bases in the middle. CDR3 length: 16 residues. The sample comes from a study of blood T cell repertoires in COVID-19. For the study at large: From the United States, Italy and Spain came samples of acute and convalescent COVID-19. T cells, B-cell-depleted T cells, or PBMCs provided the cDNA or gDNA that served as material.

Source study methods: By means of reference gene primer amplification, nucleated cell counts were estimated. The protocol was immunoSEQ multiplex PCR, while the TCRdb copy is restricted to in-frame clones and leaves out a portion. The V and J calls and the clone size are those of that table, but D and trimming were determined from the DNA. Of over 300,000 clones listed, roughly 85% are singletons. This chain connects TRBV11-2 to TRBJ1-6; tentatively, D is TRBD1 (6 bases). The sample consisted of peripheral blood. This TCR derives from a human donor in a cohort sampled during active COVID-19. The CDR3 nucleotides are TGTGCCAGCAGCCCCAGATACAGGGTCGGGAATTCACCCCTCCACTTT. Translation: CASSPRYRVGNSPLHF. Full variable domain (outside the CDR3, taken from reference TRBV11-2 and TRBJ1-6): EAGVAQSPRYKIIEKRQSVAFWCNPISGHATLYWYQQILGQGPKLLIQFQNNGVVDDSQLPKDRFSAERLKGVDSTLKIQPAKLEDSAVYLCASSPRYRVGNSPLHFGNGTRLTVT.